This TCR beta chain was captured in a study of beta chain features in type 1 diabetes. Each of the sorted populations had a purity greater than 95%. Whole-study findings and limits: Type 1 diabetes patients had fewer VDJ junction insertions and more deletions. A definitive answer on HLA type influencing TCRB rearrangement was not reached here. The similarity of naive, central memory and Treg TCRB repertoires appeared greater among patients than among healthy donors. Shorter TCRB CDR3s, moderately but significantly so, were found in Type 1 diabetes patients in all four CD4+ subsets.

Germline V gene sequence: CDR1 MNHNY, CDR2 SVGAGI (reference sequence). The CDR3 consists of 14 residues. The ends were cut back, 5 bases at V and 0 bases at J, with 10 bases in the middle. A note on this clone: As yet, its antigen is unknown.

Every isolated RNA sample was fully reverse transcribed, so sequencing captured expressed TCRB transcripts. The repertoire was sequenced with immunoSEQ multiplex PCR; TCRdb's copy has only in-frame clones and lacks some. The sample shows 250,000 or so clones, around 13% of them seen only once. The sample consisted of naive CD4+ T cells from blood. This receptor was taken from a man aged 30 to 39 with type 1 diabetes. The chain recombines TRBV6-6 with TRBJ1-2; the D gene is possibly TRBD1 (5 bases). The CDR3 is CASSQGGANYGYTF. In DNA form, the CDR3 reads TGTGCCAGCAGTCAGGGAGGGGCTAACTATGGCTACACCTTC.